One and the same sample provided the 30 T cell receptor beta chains below, sequenced in a study of regulatory T cells in long-lasting Graves disease. Time point given: persistent/refractory GD, antithyroid drugs over 5 years with positive TRAb. Construction of the TCR library relied on RNA isolated from PBMCs. Investigators prepared the TCR beta libraries by applying iRepertoire HTBI primers and Arm-PCR of CDR3 regions. TCRdb reprocessed the multiplex PCR reads via MiXCR and lists one record per CDR3 protein. The sample has about 470,000 distinct CDR3 sequences, around 21% seen once. Source: peripheral blood mononuclear cells (PBMCs), taken when the disease was refractory, from a patient treated with antithyroid drugs. The receptor source for this set is a female donor with Graves disease.

This clonotype was observed a few times. The V and J genes are TRBV28 and TRBJ2-7; TRBD1 aligns across 9 bases. The germline V gene has CDR1 MDHEN and CDR2 SYDVKM. V dropped 3 bases and J dropped 3; count of bases not matched to a gene: 3. There are 14 residues in the CDR3. The CDR3 DNA follows: TGTGCCAGCAGTTTTACAGGGGGCGTCTACGAGCAGTACTTC. Protein: CASSFTGGVYEQYF.

The rearrangement joins TRBV24-1 to TRBJ2-2; 13 nucleotides align to TRBD2. Per the germline V gene, CDR1 is KGHDR and CDR2 is SFDVKD. The CDR3 totals 18 residues. V shed 6 bases, J shed 0 bases, and the junction held 6 bases outside the gene matches. The CDR3 DNA reads TGTGCCACCAGTCCGACTAGCGGGAGGAGCGCGAACACCGGGGAGCTGTTTTTT. Its translation: CATSPTSGRSANTGELFF.

The table lists this clonotype with many counts. The gene calls are TRBV7-2 and TRBJ1-2, with D tentatively TRBD1 (6 bases). The V and J ends lost 1 base and 4 bases respectively, with 13 bases between them. The germline gives CDR1 SGHTA, CDR2 FQGNSA. This CDR3 is built from 15 residues. CDR3: CASSLEGGRGYGYTF. In nucleotides, the CDR3 is TGTGCCAGCAGCTTAGAAGGGGGGCGCGGCTATGGCTACACCTTC.

In this sample, this clonotype turned up a few times. The chain recombines TRBV7-8 with TRBJ1-5, with 12 nucleotides matching TRBD1. The trim removed 1 base at V and 1 base at J, leaving 14 bases unmatched. This CDR3 region has 21 residues. Germline V gene lookup returns CDR1 SGHVS and CDR2 FQNEAQ. CDR3 sequence (DNA): TGTGCCAGCAGCTTAGTAACCGCCACCCGGGACAGGGGGCGAAGCAATCAGCCCCAGCATTTT. Translation gives CASSLVTATRDRGRSNQPQHF.

This clonotype was observed many times. The chain joins TRBV27 to TRBJ1-2; D remains unclear. Looked up from germline, CDR1 is MNHEY and CDR2 is SMNVEV (reference sequence). The CDR3 contains 14 residues. The germline V and J ends were trimmed by 4 bases and 8 bases, with 17 bases remaining between them. CDR3 nucleotide sequence: TGTGCCAGCAGTTCCGGCCGGCCTCCCTGGGGCTACACCTTC. Translated: CASSSGRPPWGYTF.

This clonotype was counted at least ten times. V is TRBV6-1 and J is TRBJ1-2; tentative D call: TRBD1 (5 bases). CDR1 MNHNS and CDR2 SASEGT come from the germline V gene. The CDR3 loop spans 16 amino acids. Trimming removed 7 bases from V and 4 bases from J, with 22 bases in between. For the CDR3, the DNA is TGTGCCAGCATCCCCTTTTACGGGGGTTTGGGCTATGGCTACACCTTC. Protein sequence: CASIPFYGGLGYGYTF.

This clonotype occurred many times. J is TRBJ1-1 and V is TRBV5-1; 8 bases fit TRBD1. The germline CDR1 and CDR2 sequences are SGHRS and YFSETQ. The CDR3 runs to 14 residues. The V segment lost 4 bases and the J segment 7 bases; nucleotides outside the gene matches: 9. The CDR3 protein is CASSPETGVGEAFF. The DNA for the CDR3 is TGCGCCAGCAGCCCAGAGACAGGGGTAGGTGAAGCTTTCTTT.

This clonotype was seen at least ten times. This chain connects TRBV7-9 to TRBJ1-4; no clear D. Germline V gives CDR1 SEHNR, CDR2 FQNEAQ (reference sequence). This CDR3 has 15 residues. With 2 bases removed from V and 5 bases from J, the gap between germline ends came to 12 bases. The CDR3 bases are TGTGCCAGCAGCTTACATGCCGGAGGGAATGAAAAACTGTTTTTT. This sequence encodes CASSLHAGGNEKLFF.

This clonotype was seen at least ten times. This sequence joins TRBV7-9 and TRBJ1-4; D perhaps matches TRBD1 (6 bases). The CDR3 runs 15 residues. Germline lookup yields CDR1 SEHNR and CDR2 FQNEAQ (reference sequence). V lost 5 bases and J 3 bases, leaving 13 bases between the germline ends. CDR3 in amino acids: CASSPGTFSNEKLFF. The CDR3 DNA sequence: TGTGCCAGCAGCCCCGGGACATTTTCTAATGAAAAACTGTTTTTT.

V gene TRBV4-1 combines with J gene TRBJ2-7; 8 bases are shared with TRBD2. V dropped 4 bases and J dropped 2; count of bases not matched to a gene: 4. Germline V CDR1 and CDR2: MGHRA, YSYEKL. CDR3 length: 14 amino acids. The DNA for the CDR3 is TGCGCCAGCAGCCCCAAGCGGGAGCCCTACGAGCAGTACTTC. Translating gives CASSPKREPYEQYF.

This clonotype was recorded many times. This sequence joins TRBV7-8 and TRBJ1-2, with TRBD1 as a possible D gene (6 bases). Germline V lookup: CDR1 SGHVS, CDR2 FQNEAQ. The CDR3 extends over 17 amino acids. Trimming cost V 5 bases and J 3 bases, with 22 bases left between them. As DNA, the CDR3 is TGTGCCAGCAGCCCATCCCCCGAACAGGGTAGATACTATGGCTACACCTTC. As protein: CASSPSPEQGRYYGYTF.

This chain connects TRBV5-1 to TRBJ2-2; perhaps TRBD1 as D (5 bases). The CDR3 runs to 15 residues. V lost 4 bases, J lost 3 bases, and 13 bases lay in between. Germline values: CDR1 SGHRS, CDR2 YFSETQ. In DNA form, the CDR3 reads TGCGCCAGCAGCATATCAGGGTTGGACACCGGGGAGCTGTTTTTT. Translating gives CASSISGLDTGELFF.

This clonotype was seen ten or more times. The CDR3 spells CASSFRGRSPLHF. CDR3 DNA sequence: TGTGCCAGCAGTTTCCGGGGCCGTTCACCCCTCCACTTT. The V gene is TRBV28, the J gene TRBJ1-6; possibly TRBD1 for D (5 bases). The V gene lost 3 bases and the J gene lost 9 bases, with 9 bases spanning the gap. Germline lookup yields CDR1 MDHEN and CDR2 SYDVKM. The CDR3 contains 13 residues.

This clonotype was counted a few times. In DNA form, the CDR3 reads TGTGCCAGCAGTTACTTTTTCGGAGGGACCCACGAGCAGTACTTC. This gives the protein CASSYFFGGTHEQYF. The V gene is TRBV6-5, the J gene TRBJ2-7; D may be TRBD2 (6 bases). This CDR3 region has 15 residues. Trimming pared 1 base from V and 5 bases from J, leaving 15 bases between. Germline CDR1 reads MNHEY; CDR2 reads SVGAGI.

This clonotype has a handful of counts. The chain joins TRBV5-6 to TRBJ1-1; TRBD1 is a possible D gene (5 bases). Germline V gene sequence: CDR1 SGHDT, CDR2 YYEEEE. Trimming removed 4 bases at V and 11 bases at J, with 18 bases between. The CDR3 spans 13 residues. For the CDR3, the DNA is TGTGCCAGCAGCCTAACTACGGGGCAGTCGGCTTTCTTT. It specifies CASSLTTGQSAFF.

Comments on this clonotype: This may stem from a read error, because a much larger clone lies one nucleotide away. The rearrangement links TRBV6-5 to TRBJ2-5, with D unclear. The CDR3 extends over 14 amino acids. The germline V gene encodes CDR1 MNHEY and CDR2 SVGAGI. The CDR3 spells CASIYSRIGETQYF. For the CDR3, the DNA is TGTGCCAGCATTTACAGCCGGATTGGGGAGACCCAGTACTTC.

In this sample, this clonotype turned up many times. This sequence joins TRBV28 and TRBJ2-7, with 7 bases aligning to TRBD1. This CDR3 has 15 residues. Trimming removed 3 bases from V and 3 bases from J; junction bases left unmatched: 8. Germline CDR1 and CDR2: MDHEN and SYDVKM. CDR3 amino acids: CASSFLRQGSYEQYF. The CDR3 DNA follows: TGTGCCAGCAGTTTCCTTCGACAGGGTAGCTACGAGCAGTACTTC. The full variable domain, its missing parts supplied by reference TRBV28 and TRBJ2-7, is DVKVTQSSRYLVKRTGEKVFLECVQDMDHENMFWYRQDPGLGLRLIYFSYDVKMKEKGDIPEGYSVSREKKERFSLILESASTNQTSMYLCASSFLRQGSYEQYFGPGTRLTVT.

This clonotype occurred a few times. The CDR3 sequence: CASRSQQGTPYEQYF. In DNA, the CDR3 is TGTGCCAGCAGAAGTCAACAGGGGACTCCCTACGAGCAGTACTTC. The chain has TRBV27 and TRBJ2-7, with D perhaps TRBD1 (7 bases). There are 15 residues in the CDR3. V dropped 6 bases and J dropped 2 bases, with 17 bases sitting between them. Germline-derived CDR1 and CDR2 are MNHEY and SMNVEV (reference sequence).

This clonotype came up many times. The chain employs TRBV12-3 or TRBV12-4 and TRBJ2-3; 8 bases map to TRBD2. V was pared by 4 bases and J by 2 bases, with 8 bases of the junction left unmatched. This CDR3 contains 16 residues. CDR3 amino acids: CASSSIPGGPTDTQYF. CDR3 sequence (DNA): TGTGCCAGCAGTTCAATCCCGGGAGGGCCCACAGATACGCAGTATTTT.

This clonotype occurred a few times. This chain uses TRBV29-1 with TRBJ1-4; D gene ambiguous. CDR3 length equals 12 residues. The V and J ends lost 4 bases and 8 bases respectively, with 11 bases between them. Looked up from germline, CDR1 is SQVTM and CDR2 is ANQGSEA. CDR3 loop: CSVGGIREKLFF. The CDR3 DNA reads as TGCAGCGTTGGGGGTATCAGGGAAAAACTGTTTTTT.

This clonotype was found many times. The CDR3 does not end in the conserved phenylalanine or tryptophan, so this is likely a read error. The DNA is omitted, as the CDR3 cannot be located on it reliably, and the CDR3 follows TCRdb's listing. The J gene is TRBJ1-2, the V gene TRBV5-4. The CDR3 comprises 12 residues, both ends counted. In germline, CDR1 is SGHNT, CDR2 YYREEE (reference sequence). CDR3 residues: CASSLESSVALL.

This chain connects TRBV7-2 to TRBJ1-1; no firm D call. Germline V gene lookup returns CDR1 SGHTA and CDR2 FQGNSA. This CDR3 spans 16 amino acids. V lost 7 bases and J lost 1, with 19 bases in between. DNA for the CDR3: TGTGCCAGCAACTCGCCCATCTCAGGCCGGAACACTGAAGCTTTCTTT. Encoded protein: CASNSPISGRNTEAFF.

The rearrangement links TRBV2 to TRBJ2-2; 12 positions match TRBD2. This CDR3 is built from 19 residues. CDR1 SNHLY and CDR2 FYNNEI come from the germline V gene. The V gene end was trimmed by 3 bases and the J gene end by 0 bases; junction bases not matched to a gene: 8. The CDR3 DNA reads as TGTGCCAGCAGTGACCCCCCCAGACTAGCGGGAGCGAACACCGGGGAGCTGTTTTTT. Translation gives CASSDPPRLAGANTGELFF.

This rearrangement joins TRBV27 to TRBJ1-1, with D hard to call. In germline, CDR1 is MNHEY, CDR2 SMNVEV (reference sequence). Trimming pared 3 bases from V and 0 bases from J, leaving 8 bases between. This CDR3 has 14 amino acids. The CDR3 DNA is TGTGCCAGCAGTTTGGTACCCATGAACACTGAAGCTTTCTTT. Residues: CASSLVPMNTEAFF.

The chain links TRBV24-1 to TRBJ1-5; D gene ambiguous. This CDR3 is 14 amino acids long. Per germline, CDR1 KGHDR and CDR2 SFDVKD. V gave up 5 bases and J gave up 2 bases, with 9 bases separating them. CDR3 sequence (DNA): TGTGCCACCAGTGGGCAGAACCGCAATCAGCCCCAGCATTTT. This encodes CATSGQNRNQPQHF.

The chain employs TRBV7-2 and TRBJ2-7; D ambiguous. The CDR3 spans 14 residues. The V gene lost 3 bases and the J gene lost 6 bases, with 15 bases spanning the gap. Per the germline V gene, CDR1 is SGHTA and CDR2 is FQGNSA. CDR3 region: CASSFYVGKGEQYF. The CDR3 DNA reads as TGTGCCAGCAGCTTCTATGTGGGGAAGGGCGAGCAGTACTTC.

This clonotype was recorded many times. CDR3 nucleotides: TGTGCCACCGGAGAGGGAGTGAAAGAGACCCAGTACTTC. As protein: CATGEGVKETQYF. This chain connects TRBV15 to TRBJ2-5; perhaps TRBD2 as D (5 bases). CDR1 and CDR2 (germline): LNHNV, YYDKDF (reference sequence). The CDR3 spans 13 residues. Trimming removed 8 bases from V and 3 bases from J, with 13 bases in between.

In this sample, this clonotype turned up many times. The V gene is TRBV5-1, the J gene TRBJ1-1; D gene uncertain. Trimming pared 2 bases from V and 2 bases from J, leaving 10 bases between. This CDR3 contains 14 residues. Germline V gene data show CDR1 as SGHRS and CDR2 as YFSETQ. CDR3 coding DNA: TGCGCCAGCAGCTTCAATGCGGGAAACACTGAAGCTTTCTTT. Translating it yields CASSFNAGNTEAFF.

This clonotype was counted at least ten times. The V and J genes are TRBV5-5 and TRBJ1-6; D possibly corresponds to TRBD1 (5 bases). The CDR3 length is 14 residues. Germline loops: CDR1 SGHKS, CDR2 YYEKEE (reference sequence). Trimming removed 6 bases from V and 12 bases from J, with 19 bases in between. The CDR3 protein is CASTSPARGLPLHF. For the CDR3, the DNA is TGTGCCAGCACGTCCCCCGCTAGGGGACTACCCCTCCACTTT.

This clonotype was counted ten times or more. The chain couples TRBV20-1 to TRBJ2-2, with D unclear. Trimming removed 6 bases from V and 2 bases from J, with 13 bases in between. The CDR3 runs 14 residues. CDR1 DFQATT and CDR2 SNEGSKA come from the germline V gene (reference sequence). Here the CDR3 reads CSAPDLRNTGELFF. In DNA form, the CDR3 reads TGCAGTGCCCCGGACCTACGCAACACCGGGGAGCTGTTTTTT.